This TCR beta chain comes out of a study of spatial heterogeneity in lung cancer. Time point described: blood at routine non-recurrence follow-up after resection. CDR1 SQVTM and CDR2 ANQGSEA come from the germline V gene. The CDR3 has 13 amino acids. The V segment lost 4 bases and the J segment 3 bases; nucleotides outside the gene matches: 6. There are many counts of this clonotype. TCRdb itself ran the 5' RACE reads through MiXCR, one entry per CDR3 protein. The profile covers about 100,000 distinct CDR3 sequences, with 15% to 20% appearing a single time and 21% taken by the ten largest. The chain joins TRBV29-1 to TRBJ2-7; TRBD1 aligns across 7 bases. Sequences were derived from PBMCs, sampled at follow-up. This receptor was identified in a male donor with early-stage non-small cell lung cancer. The CDR3 here is CSVGSRGNYEQYF. CDR3 DNA sequence: TGCAGCGTTGGCAGCAGGGGGAACTACGAGCAGTACTTC.